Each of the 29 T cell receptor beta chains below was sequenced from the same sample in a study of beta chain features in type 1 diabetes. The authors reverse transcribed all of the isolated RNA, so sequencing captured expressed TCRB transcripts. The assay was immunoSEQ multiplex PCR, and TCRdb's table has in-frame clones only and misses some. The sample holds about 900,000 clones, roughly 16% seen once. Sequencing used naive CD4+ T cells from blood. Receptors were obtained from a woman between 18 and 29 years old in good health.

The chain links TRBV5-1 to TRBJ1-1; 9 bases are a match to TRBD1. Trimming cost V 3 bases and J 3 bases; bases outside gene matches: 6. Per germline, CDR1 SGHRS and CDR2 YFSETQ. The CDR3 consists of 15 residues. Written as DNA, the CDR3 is TGCGCCAGCAGCTCTCCGGGACAGGGCTACACTGAAGCTTTCTTT. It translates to CASSSPGQGYTEAFF.

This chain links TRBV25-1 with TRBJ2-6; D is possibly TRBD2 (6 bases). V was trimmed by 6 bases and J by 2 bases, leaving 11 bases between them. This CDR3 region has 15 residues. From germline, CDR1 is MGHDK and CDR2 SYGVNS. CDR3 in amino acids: CASRAWGAGANVLTF. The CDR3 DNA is TGTGCCAGCAGAGCCTGGGGGGCTGGGGCCAACGTCCTGACTTTC.

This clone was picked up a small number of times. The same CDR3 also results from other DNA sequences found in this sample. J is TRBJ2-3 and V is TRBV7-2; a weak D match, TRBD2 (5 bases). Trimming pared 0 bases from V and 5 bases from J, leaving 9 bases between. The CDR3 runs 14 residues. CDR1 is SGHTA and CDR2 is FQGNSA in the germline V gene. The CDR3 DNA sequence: TGTGCCAGCAGCTTAGCTGGTGGAGGAGATACGCAGTATTTT. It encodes CASSLAGGGDTQYF.

The CDR3 region is CASRPAGGAGEQFF. The CDR3 region has the DNA TGTGCCAGCAGGCCCGCAGGGGGAGCGGGTGAGCAGTTCTTC. V usage is TRBV2 and J usage is TRBJ2-1, with D possibly being TRBD1 (7 bases). The germline gives CDR1 SNHLY, CDR2 FYNNEI. The V and J ends lost 6 bases and 9 bases respectively, with 18 bases between them. The CDR3 extends over 14 amino acids. Supplemented by reference TRBV2 and TRBJ2-1, the full variable domain reads EPEVTQTPSHQVTQMGQEVILRCVPISNHLYFYWYRQILGQKVEFLVSFYNNEISEKSEIFDDQFSVERPDGSNFTLKIRSTKLEDSAMYFCASRPAGGAGEQFFGPGTRLTVL.

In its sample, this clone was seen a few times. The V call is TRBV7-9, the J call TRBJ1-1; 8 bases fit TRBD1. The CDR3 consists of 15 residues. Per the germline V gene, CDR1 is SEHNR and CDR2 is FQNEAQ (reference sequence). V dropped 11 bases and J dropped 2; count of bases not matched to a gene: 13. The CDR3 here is CAASTGTGGNTEAFF. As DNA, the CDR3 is TGTGCCGCATCCACCGGGACAGGCGGAAACACTGAAGCTTTCTTT.

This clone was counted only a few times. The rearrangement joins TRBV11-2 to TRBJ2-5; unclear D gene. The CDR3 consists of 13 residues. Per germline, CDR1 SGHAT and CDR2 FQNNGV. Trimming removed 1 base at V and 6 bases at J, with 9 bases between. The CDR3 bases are TGTGCCAGCAGCTTAGCCAGCTTAAAGACCCAGTACTTC. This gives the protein CASSLASLKTQYF. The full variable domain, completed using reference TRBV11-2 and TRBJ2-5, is EAGVAQSPRYKIIEKRQSVAFWCNPISGHATLYWYQQILGQGPKLLIQFQNNGVVDDSQLPKDRFSAERLKGVDSTLKIQPAKLEDSAVYLCASSLASLKTQYFGPGTRLLVL.

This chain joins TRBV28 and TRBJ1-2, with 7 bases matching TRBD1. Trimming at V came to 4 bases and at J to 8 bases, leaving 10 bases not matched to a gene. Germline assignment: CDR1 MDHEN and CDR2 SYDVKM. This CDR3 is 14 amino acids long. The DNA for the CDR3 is TGTGCCAGCAGTTCCCGACAGGGTTTGGCGGGCTACACCTTC. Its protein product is CASSSRQGLAGYTF.

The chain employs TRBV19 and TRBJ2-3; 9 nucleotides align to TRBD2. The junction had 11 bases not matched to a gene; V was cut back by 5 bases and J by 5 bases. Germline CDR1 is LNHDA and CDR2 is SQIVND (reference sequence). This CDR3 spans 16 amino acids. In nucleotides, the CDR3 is TGTGCCAGTAGTCGCCTAGCGGGAAGGTTGAGAGATACGCAGTATTTT. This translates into CASSRLAGRLRDTQYF.

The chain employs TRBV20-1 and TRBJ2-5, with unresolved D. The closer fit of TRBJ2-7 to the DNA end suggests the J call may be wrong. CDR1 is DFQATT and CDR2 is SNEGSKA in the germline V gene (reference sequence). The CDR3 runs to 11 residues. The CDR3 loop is CSARAGGEQYF. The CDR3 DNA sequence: TGCAGTGCTAGGGCTGGCGGCGAGCAGTACTTC.

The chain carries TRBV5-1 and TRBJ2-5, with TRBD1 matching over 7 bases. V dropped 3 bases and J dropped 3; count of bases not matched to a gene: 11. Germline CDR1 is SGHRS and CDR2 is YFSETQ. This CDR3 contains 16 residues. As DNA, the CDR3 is TGCGCCAGCAGCTCCACCAGGGGGTATGGCGAAGAGACCCAGTACTTC. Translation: CASSSTRGYGEETQYF.

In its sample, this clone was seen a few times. CDR3 protein: CASRKQAHEQYF. The CDR3 DNA reads as TGTGCCAGCCGTAAACAGGCGCACGAGCAGTACTTC. The V and J genes are TRBV28 and TRBJ2-7; TRBD1 is a possible D gene (5 bases). The CDR3 runs 12 residues. Germline V gene lookup returns CDR1 MDHEN and CDR2 SYDVKM. V was shortened by 8 bases and J by 5 bases, with 13 bases between the two germline ends.

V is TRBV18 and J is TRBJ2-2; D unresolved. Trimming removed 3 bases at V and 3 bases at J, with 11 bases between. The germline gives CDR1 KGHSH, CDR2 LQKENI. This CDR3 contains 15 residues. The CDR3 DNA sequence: TGTGCCAGCTCACCGCCCGAGCGTTACACCGGGGAGCTGTTTTTT. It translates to CASSPPERYTGELFF.

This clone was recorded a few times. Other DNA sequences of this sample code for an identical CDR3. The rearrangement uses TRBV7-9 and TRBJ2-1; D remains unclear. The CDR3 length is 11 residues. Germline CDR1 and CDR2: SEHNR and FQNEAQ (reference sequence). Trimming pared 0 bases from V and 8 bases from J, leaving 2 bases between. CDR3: CASSLADEQFF. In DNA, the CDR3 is TGTGCCAGCAGCTTAGCTGATGAGCAGTTCTTC. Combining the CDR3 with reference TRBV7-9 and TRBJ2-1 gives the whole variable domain DTGVSQNPRHKITKRGQNVTFRCDPISEHNRLYWYRQTLGQGPEFLTYFQNEAQLEKSRLLSDRFSAERPKGSFSTLEIQRTEQGDSAMYLCASSLADEQFFGPGTRLTVL.

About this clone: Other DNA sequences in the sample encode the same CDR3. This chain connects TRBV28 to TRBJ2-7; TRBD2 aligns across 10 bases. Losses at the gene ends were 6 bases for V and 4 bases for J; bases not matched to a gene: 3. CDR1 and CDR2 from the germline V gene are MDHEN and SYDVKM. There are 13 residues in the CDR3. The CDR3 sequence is CASRAGGPYEQYF. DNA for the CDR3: TGTGCCAGCAGAGCGGGAGGGCCTTACGAGCAGTACTTC.

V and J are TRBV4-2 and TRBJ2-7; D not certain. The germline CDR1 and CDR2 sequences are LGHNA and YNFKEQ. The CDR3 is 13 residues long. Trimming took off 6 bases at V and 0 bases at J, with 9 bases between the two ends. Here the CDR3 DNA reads TGTGCCAGCAGAGACACGGACTCCTACGAGCAGTACTTC. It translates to CASRDTDSYEQYF.

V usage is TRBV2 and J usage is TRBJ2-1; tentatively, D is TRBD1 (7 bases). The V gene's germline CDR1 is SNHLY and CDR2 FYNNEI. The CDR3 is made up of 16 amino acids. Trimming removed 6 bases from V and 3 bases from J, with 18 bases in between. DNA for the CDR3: TGTGCCAGCAGGGTGGGGGGACAGAGTATCTACAATGAGCAGTTCTTC. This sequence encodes CASRVGGQSIYNEQFF.

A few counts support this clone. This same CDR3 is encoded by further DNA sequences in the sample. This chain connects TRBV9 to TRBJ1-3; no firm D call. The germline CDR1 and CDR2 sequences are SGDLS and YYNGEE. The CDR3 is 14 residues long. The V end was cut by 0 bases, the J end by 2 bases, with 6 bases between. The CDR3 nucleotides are TGTGCCAGCAGCGTAGGGGTTGCTGGAAACACCATATATTTT. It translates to CASSVGVAGNTIYF.

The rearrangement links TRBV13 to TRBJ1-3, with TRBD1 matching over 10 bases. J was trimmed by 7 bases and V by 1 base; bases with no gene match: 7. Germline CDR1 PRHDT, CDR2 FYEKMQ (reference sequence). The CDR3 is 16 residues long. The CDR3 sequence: CASSLVGTGAGNTIYF. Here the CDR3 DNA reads TGTGCCAGCAGCTTAGTGGGGACAGGGGCCGGGAACACCATATATTTT.

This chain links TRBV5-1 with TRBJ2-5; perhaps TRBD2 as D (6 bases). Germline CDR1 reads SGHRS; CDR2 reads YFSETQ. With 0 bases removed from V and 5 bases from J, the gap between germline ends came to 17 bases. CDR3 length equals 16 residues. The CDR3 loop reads CASSLVAVRAGETQYF. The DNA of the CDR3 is TGCGCCAGCAGCTTGGTAGCGGTCAGGGCCGGTGAGACCCAGTACTTC.

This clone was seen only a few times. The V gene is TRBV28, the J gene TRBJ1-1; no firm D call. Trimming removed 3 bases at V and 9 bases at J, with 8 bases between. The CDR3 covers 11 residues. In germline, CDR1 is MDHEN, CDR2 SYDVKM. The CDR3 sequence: CASSFDQKAFF. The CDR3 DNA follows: TGTGCCAGCAGTTTCGACCAAAAAGCTTTCTTT.

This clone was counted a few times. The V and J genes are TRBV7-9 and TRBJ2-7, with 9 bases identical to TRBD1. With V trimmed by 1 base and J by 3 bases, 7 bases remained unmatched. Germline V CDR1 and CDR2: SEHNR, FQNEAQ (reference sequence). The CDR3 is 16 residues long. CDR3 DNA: TGTGCCAGCAGCTTAGGCCGGGACAGGGCCTACTACGAGCAGTACTTC. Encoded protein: CASSLGRDRAYYEQYF.

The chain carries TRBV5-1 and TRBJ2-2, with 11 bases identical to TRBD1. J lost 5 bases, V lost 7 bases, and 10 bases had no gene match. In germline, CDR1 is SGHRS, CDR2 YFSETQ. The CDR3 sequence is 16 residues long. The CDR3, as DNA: TGCGCCAGCGCTCCGCCGGGACAGGGGGTTACCGGGGAGCTGTTTTTT. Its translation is CASAPPGQGVTGELFF.

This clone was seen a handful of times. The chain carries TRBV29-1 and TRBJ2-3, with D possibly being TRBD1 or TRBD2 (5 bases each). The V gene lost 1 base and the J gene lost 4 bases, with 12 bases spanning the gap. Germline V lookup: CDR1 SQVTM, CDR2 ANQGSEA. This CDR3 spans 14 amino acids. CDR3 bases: TGCAGCGTTGAAGGGGGACGGCGCCCAGATACGCAGTATTTT. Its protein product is CSVEGGRRPDTQYF.

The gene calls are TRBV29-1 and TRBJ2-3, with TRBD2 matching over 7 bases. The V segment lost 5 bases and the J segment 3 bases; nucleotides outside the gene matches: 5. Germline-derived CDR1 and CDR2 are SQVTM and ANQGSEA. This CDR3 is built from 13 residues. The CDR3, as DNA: TGCAGCGTTCGGCGGGAGACGACAGATACGCAGTATTTT. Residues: CSVRRETTDTQYF.

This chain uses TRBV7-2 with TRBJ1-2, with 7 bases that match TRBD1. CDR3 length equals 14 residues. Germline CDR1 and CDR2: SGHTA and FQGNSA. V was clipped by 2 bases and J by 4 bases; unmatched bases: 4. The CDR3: CASSLIGGGYGYTF. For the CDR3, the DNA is TGTGCCAGCAGCTTAATAGGGGGCGGCTATGGCTACACCTTC.

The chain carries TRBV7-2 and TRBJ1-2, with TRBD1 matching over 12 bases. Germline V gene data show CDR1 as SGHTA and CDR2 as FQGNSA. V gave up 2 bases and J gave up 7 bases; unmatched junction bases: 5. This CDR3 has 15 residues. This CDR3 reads CASSLLGQGAVGYTF. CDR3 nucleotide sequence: TGTGCCAGCAGCTTATTGGGACAGGGGGCGGTTGGCTACACCTTC.

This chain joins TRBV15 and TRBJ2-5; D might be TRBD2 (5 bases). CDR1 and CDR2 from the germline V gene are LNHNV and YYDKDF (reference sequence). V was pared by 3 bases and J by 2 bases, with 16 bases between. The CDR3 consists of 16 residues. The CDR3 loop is CATSSWTTGYQETQYF. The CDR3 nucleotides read TGTGCCACCAGCAGCTGGACCACGGGGTATCAAGAGACCCAGTACTTC. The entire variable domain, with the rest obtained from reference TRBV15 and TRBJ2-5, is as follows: DAMVIQNPRYQVTQFGKPVTLSCSQTLNHNVMYWYQQKSSQAPKLLFHYYDKDFNNEADTPDNFQSRRPNTSFCFLDIRSPGLGDTAMYLCATSSWTTGYQETQYFGPGTRLLVL.

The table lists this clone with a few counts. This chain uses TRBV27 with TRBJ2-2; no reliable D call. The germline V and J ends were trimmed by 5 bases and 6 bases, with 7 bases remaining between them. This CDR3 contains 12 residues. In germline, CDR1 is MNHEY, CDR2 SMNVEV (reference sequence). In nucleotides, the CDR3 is TGTGCCAGCAGTCGGCCTCCCGGGGAGCTGTTTTTT. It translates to CASSRPPGELFF.

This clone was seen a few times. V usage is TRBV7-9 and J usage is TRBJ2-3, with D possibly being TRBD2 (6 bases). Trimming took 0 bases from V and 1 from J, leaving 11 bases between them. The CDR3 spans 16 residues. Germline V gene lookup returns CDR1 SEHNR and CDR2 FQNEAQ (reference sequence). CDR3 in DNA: TGTGCCAGCAGCTTAGCGGCGCCTAGCGGCACAGATACGCAGTATTTT. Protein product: CASSLAAPSGTDTQYF.